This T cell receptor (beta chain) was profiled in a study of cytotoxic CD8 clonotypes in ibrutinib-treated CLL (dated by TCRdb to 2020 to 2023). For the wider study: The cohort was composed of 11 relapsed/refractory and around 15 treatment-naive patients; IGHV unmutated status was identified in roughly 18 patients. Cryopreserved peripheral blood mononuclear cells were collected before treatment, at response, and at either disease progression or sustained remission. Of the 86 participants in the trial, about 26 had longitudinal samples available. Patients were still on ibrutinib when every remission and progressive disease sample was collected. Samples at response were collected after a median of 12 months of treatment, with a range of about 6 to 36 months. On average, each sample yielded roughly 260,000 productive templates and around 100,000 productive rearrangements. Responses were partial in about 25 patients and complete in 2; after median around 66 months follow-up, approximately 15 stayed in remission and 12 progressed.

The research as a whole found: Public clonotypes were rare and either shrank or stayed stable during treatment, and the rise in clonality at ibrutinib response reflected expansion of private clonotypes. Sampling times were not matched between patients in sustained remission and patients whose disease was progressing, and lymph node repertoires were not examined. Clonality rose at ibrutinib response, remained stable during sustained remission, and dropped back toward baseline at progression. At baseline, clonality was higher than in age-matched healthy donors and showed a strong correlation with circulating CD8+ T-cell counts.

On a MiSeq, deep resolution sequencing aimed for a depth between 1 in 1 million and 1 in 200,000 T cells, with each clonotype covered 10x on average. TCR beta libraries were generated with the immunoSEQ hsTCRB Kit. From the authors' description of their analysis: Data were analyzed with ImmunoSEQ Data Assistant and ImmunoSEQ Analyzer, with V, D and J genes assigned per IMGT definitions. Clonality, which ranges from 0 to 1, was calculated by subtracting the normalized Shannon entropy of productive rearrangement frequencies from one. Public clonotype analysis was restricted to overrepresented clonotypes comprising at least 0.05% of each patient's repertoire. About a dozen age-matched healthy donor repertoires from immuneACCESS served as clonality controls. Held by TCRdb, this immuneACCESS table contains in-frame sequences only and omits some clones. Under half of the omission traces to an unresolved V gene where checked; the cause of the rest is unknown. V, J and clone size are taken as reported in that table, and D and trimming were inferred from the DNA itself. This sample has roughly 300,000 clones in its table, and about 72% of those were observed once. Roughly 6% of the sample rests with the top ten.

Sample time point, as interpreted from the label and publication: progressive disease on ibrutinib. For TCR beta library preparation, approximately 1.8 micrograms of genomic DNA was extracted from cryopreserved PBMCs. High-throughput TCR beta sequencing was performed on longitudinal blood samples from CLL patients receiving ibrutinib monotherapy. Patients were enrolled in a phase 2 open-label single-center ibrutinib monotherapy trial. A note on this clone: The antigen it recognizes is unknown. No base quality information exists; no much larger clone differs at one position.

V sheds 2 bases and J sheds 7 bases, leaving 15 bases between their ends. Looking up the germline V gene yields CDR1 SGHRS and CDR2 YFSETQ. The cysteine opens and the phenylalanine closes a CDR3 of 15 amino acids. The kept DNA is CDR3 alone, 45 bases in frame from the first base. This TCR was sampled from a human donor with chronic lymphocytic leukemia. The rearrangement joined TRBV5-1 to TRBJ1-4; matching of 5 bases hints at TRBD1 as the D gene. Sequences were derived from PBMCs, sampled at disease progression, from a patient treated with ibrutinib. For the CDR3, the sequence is CASSFTGGKAEKLFF. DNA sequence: TGCGCCAGCAGCTTCACGGGGGGAAAGGCTGAAAAACTGTTTTTT.